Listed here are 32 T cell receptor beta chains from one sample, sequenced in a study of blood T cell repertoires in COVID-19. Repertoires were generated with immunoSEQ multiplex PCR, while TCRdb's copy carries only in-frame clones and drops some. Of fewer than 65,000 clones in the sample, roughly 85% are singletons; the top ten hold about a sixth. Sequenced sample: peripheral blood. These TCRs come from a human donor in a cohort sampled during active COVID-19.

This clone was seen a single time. CDR3 in DNA: TGTGCCAGCAGGCGGGCTAGCGGCATCGAGACCCAGTACTTC. Amino acids: CASRRASGIETQYF. V usage is TRBV2 and J usage is TRBJ2-5, with TRBD2 matching 7 bases. Germline V gene sequence: CDR1 SNHLY, CDR2 FYNNEI. V was clipped by 6 bases and J by 5 bases; unmatched bases: 9. This CDR3 comprises 14 residues.

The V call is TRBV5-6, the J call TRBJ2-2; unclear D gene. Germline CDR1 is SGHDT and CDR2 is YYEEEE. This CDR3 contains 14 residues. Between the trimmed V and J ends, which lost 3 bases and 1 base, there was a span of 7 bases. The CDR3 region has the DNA TGTGCCAGCAGCTGGAGCCGGAACACCGGGGAGCTGTTTTTT. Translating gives CASSWSRNTGELFF.

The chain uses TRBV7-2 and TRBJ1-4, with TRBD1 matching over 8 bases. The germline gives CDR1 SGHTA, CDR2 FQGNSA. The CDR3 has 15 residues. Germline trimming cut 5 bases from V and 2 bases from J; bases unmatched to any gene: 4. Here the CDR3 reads CASSPRTGTNEKLFF. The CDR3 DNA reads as TGTGCCAGCAGCCCAAGGACAGGGACTAATGAAAAACTGTTTTTT.

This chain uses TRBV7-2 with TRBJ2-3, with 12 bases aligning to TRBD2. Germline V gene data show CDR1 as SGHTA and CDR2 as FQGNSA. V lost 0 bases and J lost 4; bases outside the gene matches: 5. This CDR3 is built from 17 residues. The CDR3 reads CASSLARLAGVADTQYF. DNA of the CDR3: TGTGCCAGCAGCTTAGCGCGACTAGCGGGGGTAGCAGATACGCAGTATTTT. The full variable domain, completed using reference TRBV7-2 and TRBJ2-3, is GAGVSQSPSNKVTEKGKDVELRCDPISGHTALYWYRQSLGQGLEFLIYFQGNSAPDKSGLPSDRFSAERTGGSVSTLTIQRTQQEDSAVYLCASSLARLAGVADTQYFGPGTRLTVL.

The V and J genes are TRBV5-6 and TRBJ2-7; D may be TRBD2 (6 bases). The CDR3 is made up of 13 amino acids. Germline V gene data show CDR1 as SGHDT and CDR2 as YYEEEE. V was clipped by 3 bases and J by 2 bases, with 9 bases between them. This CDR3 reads CASSSRTTYEQYF. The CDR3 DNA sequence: TGTGCCAGCAGCTCTAGGACTACCTACGAGCAGTACTTC.

For the CDR3, the DNA is TGTGCCAGCTCGACAGTGAAACAAAATGAGCAGTTCTTC. As protein: CASSTVKQNEQFF. The J gene is TRBJ2-1, the V gene TRBV6-5, with D possibly being TRBD1 (5 bases). This CDR3 contains 13 residues. Germline assignment: CDR1 MNHEY and CDR2 SVGAGI. V was pared by 8 bases and J by 7 bases, with 15 bases between.

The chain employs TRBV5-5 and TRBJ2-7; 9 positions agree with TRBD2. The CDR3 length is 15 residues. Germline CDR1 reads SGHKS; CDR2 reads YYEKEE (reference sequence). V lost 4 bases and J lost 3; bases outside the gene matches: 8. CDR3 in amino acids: CASSPAGGPVYEQYF. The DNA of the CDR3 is TGTGCCAGCAGCCCGGCGGGGGGGCCTGTCTACGAGCAGTACTTC.

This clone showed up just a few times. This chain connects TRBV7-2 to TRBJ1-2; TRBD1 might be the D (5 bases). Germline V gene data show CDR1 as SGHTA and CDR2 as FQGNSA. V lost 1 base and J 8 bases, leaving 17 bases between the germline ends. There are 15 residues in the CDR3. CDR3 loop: CASSLGTQFAWGYTF. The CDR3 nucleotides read TGTGCCAGCAGCTTAGGGACACAATTCGCTTGGGGCTACACCTTC.

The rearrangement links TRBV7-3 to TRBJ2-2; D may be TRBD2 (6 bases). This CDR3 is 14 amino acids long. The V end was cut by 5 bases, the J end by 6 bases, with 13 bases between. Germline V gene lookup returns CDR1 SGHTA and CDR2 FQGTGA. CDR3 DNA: TGTGCCAGCAGCCCCGGAGGGGAACCCGGGGAGCTGTTTTTT. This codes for CASSPGGEPGELFF. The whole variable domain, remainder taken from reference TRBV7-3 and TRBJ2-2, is GAGVSQTPSNKVTEKGKYVELRCDPISGHTALYWYRQSLGQGPEFLIYFQGTGAADDSGLPNDRFFAVRPEGSVSTLKIQRTERGDSAVYLCASSPGGEPGELFFGEGSRLTVL.

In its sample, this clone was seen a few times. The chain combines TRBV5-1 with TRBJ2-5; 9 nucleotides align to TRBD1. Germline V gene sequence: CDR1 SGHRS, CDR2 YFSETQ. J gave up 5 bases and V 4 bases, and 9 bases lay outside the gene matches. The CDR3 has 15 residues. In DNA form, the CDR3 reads TGCGCCAGCAGCCCACAGGGGGCAGTTAGGGAGACCCAGTACTTC. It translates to CASSPQGAVRETQYF.

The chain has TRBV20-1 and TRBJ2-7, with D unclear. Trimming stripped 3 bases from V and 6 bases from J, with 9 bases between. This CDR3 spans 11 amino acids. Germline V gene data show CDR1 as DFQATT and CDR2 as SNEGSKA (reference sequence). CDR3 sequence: CSARVQVEQYF. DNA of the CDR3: TGCAGTGCTAGGGTGCAGGTCGAGCAGTACTTC.

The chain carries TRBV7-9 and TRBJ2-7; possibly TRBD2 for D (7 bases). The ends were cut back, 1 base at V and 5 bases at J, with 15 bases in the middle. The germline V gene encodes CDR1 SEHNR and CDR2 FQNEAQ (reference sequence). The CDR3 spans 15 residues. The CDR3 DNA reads TGTGCCAGCAGCTTAGGGGGGGCGGGAGCTGACGAGCAGTACTTC. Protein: CASSLGGAGADEQYF.

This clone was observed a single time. The CDR3 DNA follows: TGTGCCAGCAGCTTTTTACTAGCGATAGATACGCAGTATTTT. It translates to CASSFLLAIDTQYF. The V gene is TRBV11-2, the J gene TRBJ2-3; 7 bases are shared with TRBD2. J gave up 5 bases and V 3 bases, and 5 bases lay outside the gene matches. The CDR3 sequence is 14 residues long. Germline CDR1 SGHAT, CDR2 FQNNGV.

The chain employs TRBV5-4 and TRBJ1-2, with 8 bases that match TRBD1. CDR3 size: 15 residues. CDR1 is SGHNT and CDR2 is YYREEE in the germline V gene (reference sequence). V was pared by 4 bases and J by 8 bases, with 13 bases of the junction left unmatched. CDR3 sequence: CASSPGQGEARGYTF. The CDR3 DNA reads TGTGCCAGCAGCCCTGGACAGGGAGAGGCTAGGGGCTACACCTTC.

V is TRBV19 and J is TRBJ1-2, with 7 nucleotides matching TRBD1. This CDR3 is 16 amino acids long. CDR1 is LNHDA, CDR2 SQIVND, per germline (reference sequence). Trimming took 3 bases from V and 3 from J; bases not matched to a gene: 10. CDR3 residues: CASSMGQLNPYYGYTF. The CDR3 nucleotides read TGTGCCAGTAGTATGGGACAGCTCAACCCCTACTATGGCTACACCTTC. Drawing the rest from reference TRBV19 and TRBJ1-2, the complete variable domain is DGGITQSPKYLFRKEGQNVTLSCEQNLNHDAMYWYRQDPGQGLRLIYYSQIVNDFQKGDIAEGYSVSREKKESFPLTVTSAQKNPTAFYLCASSMGQLNPYYGYTFGSGTRLTVV.

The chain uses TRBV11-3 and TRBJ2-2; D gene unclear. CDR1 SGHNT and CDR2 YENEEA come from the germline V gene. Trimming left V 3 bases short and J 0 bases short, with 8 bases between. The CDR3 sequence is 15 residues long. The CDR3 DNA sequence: TGTGCCAGCAGCTTTAGTAGATCGAACACCGGGGAGCTGTTTTTT. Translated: CASSFSRSNTGELFF.

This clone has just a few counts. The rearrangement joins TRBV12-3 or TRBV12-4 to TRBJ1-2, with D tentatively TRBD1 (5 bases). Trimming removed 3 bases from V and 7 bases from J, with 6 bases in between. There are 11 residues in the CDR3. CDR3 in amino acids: CASSLGGGYTF. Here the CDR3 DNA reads TGTGCCAGCAGTTTGGGGGGTGGCTACACCTTC.

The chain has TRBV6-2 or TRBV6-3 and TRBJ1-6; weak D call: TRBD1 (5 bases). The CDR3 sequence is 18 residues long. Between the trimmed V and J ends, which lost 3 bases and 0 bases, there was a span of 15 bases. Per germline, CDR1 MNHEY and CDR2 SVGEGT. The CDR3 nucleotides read TGTGCCAGCAGTTATCCCCCTAAACAGGCCTCCTATAATTCACCCCTCCACTTT. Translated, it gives CASSYPPKQASYNSPLHF.

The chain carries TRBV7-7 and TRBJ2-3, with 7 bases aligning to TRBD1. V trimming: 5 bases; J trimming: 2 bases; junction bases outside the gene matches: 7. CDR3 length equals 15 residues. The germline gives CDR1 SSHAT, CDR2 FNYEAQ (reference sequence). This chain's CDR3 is CASSPMGQSTDTQYF. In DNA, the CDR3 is TGTGCCAGCAGCCCTATGGGACAGTCCACAGATACGCAGTATTTT. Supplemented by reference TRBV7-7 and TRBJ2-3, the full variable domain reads GAGVSQSPRYKVTKRGQDVTLRCDPISSHATLYWYQQALGQGPEFLTYFNYEAQPDKSGLPSDRFSAERPEGSISTLTIQRTEQRDSAMYRCASSPMGQSTDTQYFGPGTRLTVL.

DNA for the CDR3: TGTGCCAGCAGCCCAACAGGGGTACTTGGCTACGAGCAGTACTTC. Translating gives CASSPTGVLGYEQYF. This chain links TRBV7-9 with TRBJ2-7, with 7 positions matching TRBD1. The CDR3 length is 15 residues. J gave up 3 bases and V 5 bases, and 10 bases lay outside the gene matches. Germline values: CDR1 SEHNR, CDR2 FQNEAQ (reference sequence).

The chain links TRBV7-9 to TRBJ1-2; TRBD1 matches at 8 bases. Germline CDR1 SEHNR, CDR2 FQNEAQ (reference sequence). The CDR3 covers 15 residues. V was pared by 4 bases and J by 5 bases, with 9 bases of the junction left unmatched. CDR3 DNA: TGTGCCAGCAGCTCCCCGGACAGGGCTGAGTATGGCTACACCTTC. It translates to CASSSPDRAEYGYTF.

CDR3 protein: CASSESRTRDQETQYF. The CDR3 bases are TGTGCCAGCAGTGAATCTAGGACCCGGGATCAAGAGACCCAGTACTTC. The gene calls are TRBV6-1 and TRBJ2-5; weak D call: TRBD2 (5 bases). Trimming pared 2 bases from V and 2 bases from J, leaving 15 bases between. The CDR3 is made up of 16 amino acids. Germline values: CDR1 MNHNS, CDR2 SASEGT.

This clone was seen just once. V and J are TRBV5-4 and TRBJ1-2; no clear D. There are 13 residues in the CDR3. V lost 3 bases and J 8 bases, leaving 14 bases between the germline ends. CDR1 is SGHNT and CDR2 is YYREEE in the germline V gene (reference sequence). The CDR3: CASSWGWREGYTF. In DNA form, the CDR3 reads TGTGCCAGCAGCTGGGGTTGGAGGGAAGGCTACACCTTC. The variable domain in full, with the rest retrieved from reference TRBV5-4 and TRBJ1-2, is ETGVTQSPTHLIKTRGQQVTLRCSSQSGHNTVSWYQQALGQGPQFIFQYYREEENGRGNFPPRFSGLQFPNYSSELNVNALELDDSALYLCASSWGWREGYTFGSGTRLTVV.

The CDR3 DNA reads as TGTGCCAGCAGCGGAGAGCGGGGGTTACCCTACGAGCAGTACTTC. It encodes CASSGERGLPYEQYF. The chain links TRBV6-5 to TRBJ2-7, with TRBD2 identical over 8 bases. The length of the CDR3 is 15 residues. V shed 6 bases, J shed 2 bases, and the junction held 9 bases outside the gene matches. Germline values: CDR1 MNHEY, CDR2 SVGAGI.

The CDR3 loop is CASSQDGGGTPYEQYF. CDR3 sequence (DNA): TGTGCCAGCAGCCAAGATGGCGGGGGGACCCCCTACGAGCAGTACTTC. The chain links TRBV4-2 to TRBJ2-7; 8 bases are shared with TRBD2. V gave up 0 bases and J gave up 2 bases; unmatched junction bases: 6. The germline gives CDR1 LGHNA, CDR2 YNFKEQ. The CDR3 consists of 16 residues.

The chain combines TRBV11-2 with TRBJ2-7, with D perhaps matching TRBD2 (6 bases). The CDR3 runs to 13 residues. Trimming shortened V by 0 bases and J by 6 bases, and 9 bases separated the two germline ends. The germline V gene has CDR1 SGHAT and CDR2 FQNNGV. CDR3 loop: CASSLESGSEQYF. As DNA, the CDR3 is TGTGCCAGCAGCTTAGAATCCGGGAGCGAGCAGTACTTC.

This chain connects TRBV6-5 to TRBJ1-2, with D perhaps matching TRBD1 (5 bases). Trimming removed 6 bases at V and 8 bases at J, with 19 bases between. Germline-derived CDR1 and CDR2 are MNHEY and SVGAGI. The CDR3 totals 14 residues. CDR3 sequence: CASSHPWQGGGYTF. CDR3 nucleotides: TGTGCCAGCAGCCACCCATGGCAGGGAGGGGGCTACACCTTC.

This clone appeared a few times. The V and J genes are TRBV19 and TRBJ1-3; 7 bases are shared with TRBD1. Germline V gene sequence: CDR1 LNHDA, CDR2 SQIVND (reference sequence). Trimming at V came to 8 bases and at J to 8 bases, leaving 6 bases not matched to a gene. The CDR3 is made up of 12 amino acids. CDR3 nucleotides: TGTGCCAGTGGGGACAGCTGGGACACCATATATTTT. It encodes CASGDSWDTIYF.

Here the CDR3 reads CASSEARGTSYNEQFF. The CDR3 DNA follows: TGTGCCAGCAGTGAAGCGCGGGGGACTTCCTACAATGAGCAGTTCTTC. This rearrangement joins TRBV2 to TRBJ2-1; the match to TRBD2 covers 7 bases. The CDR3 covers 16 residues. In germline, CDR1 is SNHLY, CDR2 FYNNEI. V lost 0 bases to trimming and J lost 1 base; unmatched junction nucleotides: 3.

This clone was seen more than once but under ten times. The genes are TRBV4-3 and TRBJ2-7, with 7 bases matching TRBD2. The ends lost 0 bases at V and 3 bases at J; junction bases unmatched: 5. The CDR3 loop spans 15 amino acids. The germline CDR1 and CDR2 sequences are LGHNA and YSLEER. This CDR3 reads CASSQEGGYIYEQYF. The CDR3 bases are TGCGCCAGCAGCCAAGAGGGAGGGTATATCTACGAGCAGTACTTC.

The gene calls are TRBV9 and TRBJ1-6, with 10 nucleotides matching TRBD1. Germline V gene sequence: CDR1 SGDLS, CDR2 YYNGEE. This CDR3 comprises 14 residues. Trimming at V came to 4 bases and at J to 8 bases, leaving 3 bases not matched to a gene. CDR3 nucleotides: TGTGCCAGCAGCCTCGGACAGGGGGATTCACCCCTCCACTTT. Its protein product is CASSLGQGDSPLHF. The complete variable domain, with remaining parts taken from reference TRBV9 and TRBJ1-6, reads DSGVTQTPKHLITATGQRVTLRCSPRSGDLSVYWYQQSLDQGLQFLIQYYNGEERAKGNILERFSAQQFPDLHSELNLSSLELGDSALYFCASSLGQGDSPLHFGNGTRLTVT.

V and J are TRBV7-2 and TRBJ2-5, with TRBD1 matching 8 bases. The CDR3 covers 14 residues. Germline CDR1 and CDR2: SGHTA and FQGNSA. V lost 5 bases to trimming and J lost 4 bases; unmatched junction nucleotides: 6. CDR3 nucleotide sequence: TGTGCCAGCAGCCTATCCAGGGGGCGAGAGACCCAGTACTTC. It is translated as CASSLSRGRETQYF.